The rows below give T cell receptor beta chains drawn from one sample of a study of cytomegalovirus exposure and HLA in healthy donors. TCRdb keeps only in-frame clones here, not all; method: immunoSEQ multiplex PCR. The repertoire holds tens of thousands of clones, with about 85% as singletons. Specimen: PBMCs. These receptors originate from a man aged 18 to 29 in good health and CMV-seropositive. CDR3s include the opening cysteine and the closing phenylalanine or tryptophan. D genes are given only for firm matches. Some rows mark clone size as missing; the rest say once, few, many or name a class of expanded clone.

V gene: TRBV6-5
D gene: -
J gene: TRBJ2-7
clone size: -
CDR3 DNA: TGTGCCAGCAGTTACCAGGAGGACTACGAGCAGTACTTC
CDR3 protein: CASSYQEDYEQYF

V gene: TRBV10-3
D gene: TRBD1
J gene: TRBJ2-3
clone size: -
CDR3 DNA: TGTGCCATCAGTGAGGGGACAGTACTCCGAGATACGCAGTATTTT
CDR3 protein: CAISEGTVLRDTQYF

V gene: TRBV5-5
D gene: -
J gene: TRBJ2-7
clone size: -
CDR3 DNA: TGTGCCAGCAGCTTGCTGATCGCGGCCAGCTACGAGCAGTACTTC
CDR3 protein: CASSLLIAASYEQYF

V gene: TRBV11-2
D gene: TRBD2
J gene: TRBJ2-1
clone size: -
CDR3 DNA: TGTGCCAGCAGCTTAGTTGCGGGAGTGATTAATGAGCAGTTCTTC
CDR3 protein: CASSLVAGVINEQFF

V gene: TRBV27
D gene: -
J gene: TRBJ2-2
clone size: -
CDR3 DNA: TGTGCCAGCAGTCCCCTGAACACCGGGGAGCTGTTTTTT
CDR3 protein: CASSPLNTGELFF

V gene: TRBV7-3
D gene: -
J gene: TRBJ2-5
clone size: -
CDR3 DNA: TGTGCCAGCAGCCTCCAGGGGCACGAGACCCAGTACTTC
CDR3 protein: CASSLQGHETQYF

V gene: TRBV10-1
D gene: TRBD2
J gene: TRBJ2-5
clone size: -
CDR3 DNA: TGCGCCAGCAGTGAGTCGGGGGTAGCGGGCGAAGAGACCCAGTACTTC
CDR3 protein: CASSESGVAGEETQYF

V gene: TRBV29-1
D gene: TRBD1
J gene: TRBJ1-1
clone size: -
CDR3 DNA: TGCAGCGTTGCAAAGGGGGCTTTCGTTAGCACTGAAGCTTTCTTT
CDR3 protein: CSVAKGAFVSTEAFF

V gene: TRBV18
D gene: -
J gene: TRBJ2-1
clone size: few
CDR3 DNA: TGTGCCAGCTCACTACGACTCAAGACGGCCGTAATCGAGCAGTTCTTC
CDR3 protein: CASSLRLKTAVIEQFF

V gene: TRBV30
D gene: -
J gene: TRBJ1-2
clone size: few
CDR3 DNA: TGTGCCTGGAGTGTACCAGGTTTGAATGGCTACACCTTC
CDR3 protein: CAWSVPGLNGYTF

V gene: TRBV9
D gene: TRBD2
J gene: TRBJ2-7
clone size: -
CDR3 DNA: TGTGCCAGCAGCGTAGCCGCTAGCGGTTCCTACGAGCAGTACTTC
CDR3 protein: CASSVAASGSYEQYF

V gene: TRBV6-5
D gene: TRBD1
J gene: TRBJ2-7
clone size: -
CDR3 DNA: TGTGCCAGCAGACAGACAGGGGGCACCTACGAGCAGTACTTC
CDR3 protein: CASRQTGGTYEQYF

V gene: TRBV4-1
D gene: TRBD2
J gene: TRBJ2-2
clone size: once
CDR3 DNA: TGCGCCAGCAGCTTCAGGGAGGGGCGAGGTAACACCGGGGAGCTGTTTTTT
CDR3 protein: CASSFREGRGNTGELFF

V gene: TRBV5-5
D gene: TRBD1
J gene: TRBJ2-3
clone size: once
CDR3 DNA: TGTGCCAGCAGCAGGACAGGGGAAGTCTACCTTGATACGCAGTATTTT
CDR3 protein: CASSRTGEVYLDTQYF

V gene: TRBV29-1
D gene: -
J gene: TRBJ2-3
clone size: few
CDR3 DNA: TGCAGCGTTGACGCGGCGGTTTTGGGAGATACGCAGTATTTT
CDR3 protein: CSVDAAVLGDTQYF

V gene: TRBV27
D gene: TRBD1
J gene: TRBJ2-4
clone size: -
CDR3 DNA: TGTGCCAGCAGTTCGGCAGGGGGCGCCGGAAACATTCAGTACTTC
CDR3 protein: CASSSAGGAGNIQYF

V gene: TRBV15
D gene: TRBD1
J gene: TRBJ1-4
clone size: -
CDR3 DNA: TGTGCCACCAGCAGAGACAGGGGGGCTGAAAAACTGTTTTTT
CDR3 protein: CATSRDRGAEKLFF

V gene: TRBV18
D gene: -
J gene: TRBJ2-5
clone size: -
CDR3 DNA: TGTGCCAGCTCAAGACAGGCCCCAACAGGAAAAGAGACCCAGTACTTC
CDR3 protein: CASSRQAPTGKETQYF

V gene: TRBV27
D gene: -
J gene: TRBJ2-1
clone size: -
CDR3 DNA: TGTGCCAGCAGTTTATACGGGTTTGGTGAGCAGTTCTTC
CDR3 protein: CASSLYGFGEQFF

V gene: TRBV28
D gene: -
J gene: TRBJ1-3
clone size: -
CDR3 DNA: TGTGCCAGCAGTTCCTGGACAGCCTCTGGAAACACCATATATTTT
CDR3 protein: CASSSWTASGNTIYF

V gene: TRBV15
D gene: TRBD1
J gene: TRBJ2-7
clone size: few
CDR3 DNA: TGTGCCACCAGCAGATTGGGACAGGACGAAATTTACGAGCAGTACTTC
CDR3 protein: CATSRLGQDEIYEQYF

V gene: TRBV7-8
D gene: -
J gene: TRBJ1-5
clone size: few
CDR3 DNA: TGTGCCAGCAGCACAGGGAGTAATCAGCCCCAGCATTTT
CDR3 protein: CASSTGSNQPQHF

V gene: TRBV11-2
D gene: -
J gene: TRBJ2-1
clone size: -
CDR3 DNA: TGTGCCAGCAGCTTAAGTAGCATCAATGAGCAGTTCTTC
CDR3 protein: CASSLSSINEQFF

V gene: TRBV6-4
D gene: TRBD1
J gene: TRBJ2-3
clone size: few
CDR3 DNA: TGTGCCAGCAGTGACTCCGGACAGGGCTCAGATACGCAGTATTTT
CDR3 protein: CASSDSGQGSDTQYF

V gene: TRBV7-2
D gene: TRBD2
J gene: TRBJ2-7
clone size: -
CDR3 DNA: TGTGCCAGCAGCTTAGCGCGGGGGTTCAGGGAGCAGTACTTC
CDR3 protein: CASSLARGFREQYF

V gene: TRBV6-6
D gene: -
J gene: TRBJ1-3
clone size: once
CDR3 DNA: TGTGCCAGCAGTTATCTACAGGCCCGCTCTGGAAACACCATATATTTT
CDR3 protein: CASSYLQARSGNTIYF

V gene: TRBV4-2
D gene: TRBD2
J gene: TRBJ2-2
clone size: -
CDR3 DNA: TGTGCCAGCAGCCAAGATAGGACTAGCGGGAGGGCCAATACCGGGGAGCTGTTTTTT
CDR3 protein: CASSQDRTSGRANTGELFF

V gene: TRBV6-6
D gene: -
J gene: TRBJ2-3
clone size: few
CDR3 DNA: TGTGCCAGCAGTCAAGGACAGTCTACAGATACGCAGTATTTT
CDR3 protein: CASSQGQSTDTQYF

V gene: TRBV4-2
D gene: TRBD1
J gene: TRBJ2-2
clone size: once
CDR3 DNA: TGTGCCAGCAGCCCCGGGACAGCAGACACCGGGGAGCTGTTTTTT
CDR3 protein: CASSPGTADTGELFF

V gene: TRBV5-6
D gene: TRBD1
J gene: TRBJ1-2
clone size: -
CDR3 DNA: TGTGCCAGCAGTCTTGACAGGGAGCGGTATGGCTACACCTTC
CDR3 protein: CASSLDRERYGYTF

V gene: TRBV6-1
D gene: -
J gene: TRBJ2-5
clone size: -
CDR3 DNA: TGTGCCAGCAGTCGAGGGTCCTTTGGGGAGACCCAGTACTTC
CDR3 protein: CASSRGSFGETQYF

V gene: TRBV7-8
D gene: TRBD2
J gene: TRBJ2-3
clone size: -
CDR3 DNA: TGTGCCAGCAGCTGGATTGGGACTAGCGGGAGCACAGATACGCAGTATTTT
CDR3 protein: CASSWIGTSGSTDTQYF